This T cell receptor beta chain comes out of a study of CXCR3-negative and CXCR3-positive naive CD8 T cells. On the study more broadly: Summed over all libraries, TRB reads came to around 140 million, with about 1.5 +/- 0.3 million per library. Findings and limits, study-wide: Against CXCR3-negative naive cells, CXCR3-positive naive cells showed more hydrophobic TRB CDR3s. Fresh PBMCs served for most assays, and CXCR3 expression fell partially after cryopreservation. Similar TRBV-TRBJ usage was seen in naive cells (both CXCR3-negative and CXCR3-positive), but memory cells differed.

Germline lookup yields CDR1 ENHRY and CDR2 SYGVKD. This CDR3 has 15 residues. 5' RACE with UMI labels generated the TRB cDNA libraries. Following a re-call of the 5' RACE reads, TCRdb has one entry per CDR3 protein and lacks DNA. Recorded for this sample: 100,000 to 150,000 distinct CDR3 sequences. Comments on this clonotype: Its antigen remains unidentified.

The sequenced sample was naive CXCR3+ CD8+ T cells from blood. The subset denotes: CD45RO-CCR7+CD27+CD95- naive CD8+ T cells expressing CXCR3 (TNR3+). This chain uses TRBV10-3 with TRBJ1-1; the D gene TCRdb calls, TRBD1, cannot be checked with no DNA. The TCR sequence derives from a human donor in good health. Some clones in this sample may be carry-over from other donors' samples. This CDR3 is CAISDRDRENTEAFF.